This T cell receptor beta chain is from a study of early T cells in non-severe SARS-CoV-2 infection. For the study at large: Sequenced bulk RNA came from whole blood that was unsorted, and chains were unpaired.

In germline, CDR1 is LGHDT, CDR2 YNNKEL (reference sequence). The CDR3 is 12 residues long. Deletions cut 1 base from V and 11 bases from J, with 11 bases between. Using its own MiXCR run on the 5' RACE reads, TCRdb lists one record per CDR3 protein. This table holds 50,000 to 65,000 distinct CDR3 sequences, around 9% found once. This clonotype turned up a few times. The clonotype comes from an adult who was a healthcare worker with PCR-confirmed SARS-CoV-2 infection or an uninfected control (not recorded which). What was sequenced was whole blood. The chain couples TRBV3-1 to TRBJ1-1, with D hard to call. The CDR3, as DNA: TGTGCCAGCAGCCAAGGGTCGGGAGGGGCTTTCTTT. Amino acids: CASSQGSGGAFF.